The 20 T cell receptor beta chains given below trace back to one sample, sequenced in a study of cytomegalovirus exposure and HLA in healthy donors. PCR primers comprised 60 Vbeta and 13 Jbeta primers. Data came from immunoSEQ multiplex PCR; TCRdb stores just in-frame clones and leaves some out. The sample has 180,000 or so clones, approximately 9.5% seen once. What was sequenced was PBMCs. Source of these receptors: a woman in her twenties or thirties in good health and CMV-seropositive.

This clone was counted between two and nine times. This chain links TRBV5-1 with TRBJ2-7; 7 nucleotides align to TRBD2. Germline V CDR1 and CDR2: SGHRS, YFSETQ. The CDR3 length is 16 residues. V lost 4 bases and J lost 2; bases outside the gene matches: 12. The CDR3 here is CASSALDGGRPYEQYF. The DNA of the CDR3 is TGCGCCAGCAGCGCCCTGGACGGCGGGAGACCCTACGAGCAGTACTTC.

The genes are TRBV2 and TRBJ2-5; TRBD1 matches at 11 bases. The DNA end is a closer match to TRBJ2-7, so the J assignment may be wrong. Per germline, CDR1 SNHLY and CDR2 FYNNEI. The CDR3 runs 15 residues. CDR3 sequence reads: CASSTPGQGAYEQYF. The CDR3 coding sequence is TGTGCCAGCAGTACTCCGGGACAGGGGGCCTACGAGCAGTACTTC.

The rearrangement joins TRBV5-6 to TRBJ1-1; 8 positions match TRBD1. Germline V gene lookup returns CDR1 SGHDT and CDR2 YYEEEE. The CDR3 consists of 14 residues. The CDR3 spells CVLDRGDDDTEAFF. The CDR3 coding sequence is TGTGTATTAGACAGGGGCGACGACGACACTGAAGCTTTCTTT.

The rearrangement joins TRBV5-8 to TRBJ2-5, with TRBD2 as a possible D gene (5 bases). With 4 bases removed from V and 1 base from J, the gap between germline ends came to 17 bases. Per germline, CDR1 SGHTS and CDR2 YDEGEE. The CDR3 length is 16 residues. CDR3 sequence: CASSREGGWIQETQYF. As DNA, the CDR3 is TGTGCCAGCAGCCGGGAAGGAGGATGGATCCAAGAGACCCAGTACTTC. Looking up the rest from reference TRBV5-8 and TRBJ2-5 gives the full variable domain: EAGVTQSPTHLIKTRGQQATLRCSPISGHTSVYWYQQALGLGLQFLLWYDEGEERNRGNFPPRFSGRQFPNYSSELNVNALELEDSALYLCASSREGGWIQETQYFGPGTRLLVL.

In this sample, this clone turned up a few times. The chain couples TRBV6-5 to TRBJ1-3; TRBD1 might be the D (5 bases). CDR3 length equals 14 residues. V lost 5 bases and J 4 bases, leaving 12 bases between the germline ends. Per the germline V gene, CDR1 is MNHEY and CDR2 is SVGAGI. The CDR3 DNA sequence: TGTGCCAGCAGTCCTGGGACTCGAGGAAACACCATATATTTT. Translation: CASSPGTRGNTIYF.

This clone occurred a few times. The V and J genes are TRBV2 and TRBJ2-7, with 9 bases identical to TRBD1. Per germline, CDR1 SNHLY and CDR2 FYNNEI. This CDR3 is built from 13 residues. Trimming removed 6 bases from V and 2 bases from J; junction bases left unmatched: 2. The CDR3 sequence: CASSYRGPYEQYF. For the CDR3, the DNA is TGTGCCAGCAGCTACAGGGGGCCCTACGAGCAGTACTTC.

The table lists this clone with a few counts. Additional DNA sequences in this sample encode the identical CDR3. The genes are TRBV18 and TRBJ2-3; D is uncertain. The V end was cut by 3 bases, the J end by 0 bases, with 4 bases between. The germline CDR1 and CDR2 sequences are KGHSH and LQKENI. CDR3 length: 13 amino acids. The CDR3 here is CASSPPSTDTQYF. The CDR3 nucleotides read TGTGCCAGCTCACCTCCTAGCACAGATACGCAGTATTTT. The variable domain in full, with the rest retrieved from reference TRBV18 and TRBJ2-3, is NAGVMQNPRHLVRRRGQEARLRCSPMKGHSHVYWYRQLPEEGLKFMVYLQKENIIDESGMPKERFSAEFPKEGPSILRIQQVVRGDSAAYFCASSPPSTDTQYFGPGTRLTVL.

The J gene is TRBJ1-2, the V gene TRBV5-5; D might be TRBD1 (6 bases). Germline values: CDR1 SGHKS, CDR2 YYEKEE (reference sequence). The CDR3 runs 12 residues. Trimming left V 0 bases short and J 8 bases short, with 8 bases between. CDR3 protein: CASSLEGGGYTF. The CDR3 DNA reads TGTGCCAGCAGCTTGGAAGGGGGAGGCTACACCTTC.

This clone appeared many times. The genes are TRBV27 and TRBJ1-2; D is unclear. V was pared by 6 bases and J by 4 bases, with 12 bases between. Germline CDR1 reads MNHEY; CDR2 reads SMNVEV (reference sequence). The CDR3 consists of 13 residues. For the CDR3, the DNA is TGTGCCAGCAGGGGATCCGAGGGCTATGGCTACACCTTC. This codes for CASRGSEGYGYTF.

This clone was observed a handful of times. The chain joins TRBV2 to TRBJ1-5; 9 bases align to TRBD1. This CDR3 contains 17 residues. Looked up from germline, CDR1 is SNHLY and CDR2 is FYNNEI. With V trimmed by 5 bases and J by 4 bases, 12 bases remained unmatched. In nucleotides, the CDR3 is TGTGCCAGCAGTCCTACGAGGGGGACAGGGCTGAATCAGCCCCAGCATTTT. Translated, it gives CASSPTRGTGLNQPQHF. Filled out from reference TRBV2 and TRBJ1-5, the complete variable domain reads EPEVTQTPSHQVTQMGQEVILRCVPISNHLYFYWYRQILGQKVEFLVSFYNNEISEKSEIFDDQFSVERPDGSNFTLKIRSTKLEDSAMYFCASSPTRGTGLNQPQHFGDGTRLSIL.

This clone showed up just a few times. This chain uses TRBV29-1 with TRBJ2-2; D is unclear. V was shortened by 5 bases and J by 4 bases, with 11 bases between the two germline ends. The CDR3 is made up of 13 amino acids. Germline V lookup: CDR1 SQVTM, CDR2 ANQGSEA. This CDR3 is CSVLIEATGELFF. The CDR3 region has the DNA TGCAGCGTTCTCATCGAAGCCACCGGGGAGCTGTTTTTT.

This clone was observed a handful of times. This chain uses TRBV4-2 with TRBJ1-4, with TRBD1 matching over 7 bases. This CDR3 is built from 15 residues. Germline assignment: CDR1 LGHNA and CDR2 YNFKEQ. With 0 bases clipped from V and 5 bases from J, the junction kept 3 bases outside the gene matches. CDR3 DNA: TGTGCCAGCAGCCAAGACAAAGGGGGCAATGAAAAACTGTTTTTT. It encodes CASSQDKGGNEKLFF.

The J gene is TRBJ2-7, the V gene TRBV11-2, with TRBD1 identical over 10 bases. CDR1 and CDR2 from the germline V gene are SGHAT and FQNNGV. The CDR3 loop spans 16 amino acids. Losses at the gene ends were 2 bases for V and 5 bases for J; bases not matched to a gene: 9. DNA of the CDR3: TGTGCCAGCAGCTTAAAGGGGACAGGGGTAAAGAACGAGCAGTACTTC. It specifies CASSLKGTGVKNEQYF.

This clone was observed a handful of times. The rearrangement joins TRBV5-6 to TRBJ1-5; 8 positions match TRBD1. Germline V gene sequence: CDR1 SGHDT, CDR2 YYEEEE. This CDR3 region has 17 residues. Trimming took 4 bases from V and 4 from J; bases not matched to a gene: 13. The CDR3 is CASSPVKWTGRNQPQHF. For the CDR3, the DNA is TGTGCCAGCAGCCCAGTCAAGTGGACAGGGAGGAATCAGCCCCAGCATTTT.

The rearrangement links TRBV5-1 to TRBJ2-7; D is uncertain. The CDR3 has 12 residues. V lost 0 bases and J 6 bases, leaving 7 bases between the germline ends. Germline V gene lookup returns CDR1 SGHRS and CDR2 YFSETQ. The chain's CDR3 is CASSLGHVEQYF. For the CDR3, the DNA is TGCGCCAGCAGCTTGGGACACGTCGAGCAGTACTTC. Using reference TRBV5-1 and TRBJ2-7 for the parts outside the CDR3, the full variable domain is KAGVTQTPRYLIKTRGQQVTLSCSPISGHRSVSWYQQTPGQGLQFLFEYFSETQRNKGNFPGRFSGRQFSNSRSEMNVSTLELGDSALYLCASSLGHVEQYFGPGTRLTVT.

For the CDR3, the DNA is TGTGCCAGTAGTATGACCGAATCAGCGGCCGAGCAGTACTTC. It encodes CASSMTESAAEQYF. The V gene is TRBV19, the J gene TRBJ2-7, with D possibly matching TRBD2 (5 bases). Germline CDR1 LNHDA, CDR2 SQIVND (reference sequence). The V and J ends lost 3 bases and 6 bases respectively, with 15 bases between them. CDR3 size: 14 residues. The whole variable domain, filled in from reference TRBV19 and TRBJ2-7, reads DGGITQSPKYLFRKEGQNVTLSCEQNLNHDAMYWYRQDPGQGLRLIYYSQIVNDFQKGDIAEGYSVSREKKESFPLTVTSAQKNPTAFYLCASSMTESAAEQYFGPGTRLTVT.

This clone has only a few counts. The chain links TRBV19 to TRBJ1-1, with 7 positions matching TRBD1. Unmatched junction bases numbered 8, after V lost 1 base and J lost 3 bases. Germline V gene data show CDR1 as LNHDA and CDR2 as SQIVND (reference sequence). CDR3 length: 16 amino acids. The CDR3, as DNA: TGTGCCAGTAGTATAGGACAGGGAAAGGGAGACACTGAAGCTTTCTTT. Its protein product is CASSIGQGKGDTEAFF.

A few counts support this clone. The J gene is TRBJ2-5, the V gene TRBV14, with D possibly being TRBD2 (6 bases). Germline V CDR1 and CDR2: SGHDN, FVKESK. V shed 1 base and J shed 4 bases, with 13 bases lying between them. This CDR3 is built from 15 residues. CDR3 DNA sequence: TGTGCCAGCAGCCAAGTGATCGGAGCGGGAGAGACCCAGTACTTC. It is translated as CASSQVIGAGETQYF.

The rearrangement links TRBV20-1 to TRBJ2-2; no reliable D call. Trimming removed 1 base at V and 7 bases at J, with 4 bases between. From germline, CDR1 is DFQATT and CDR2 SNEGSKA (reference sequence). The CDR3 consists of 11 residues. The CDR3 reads CSARVSGELFF. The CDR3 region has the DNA TGCAGTGCTAGAGTCAGCGGGGAGCTGTTTTTT.

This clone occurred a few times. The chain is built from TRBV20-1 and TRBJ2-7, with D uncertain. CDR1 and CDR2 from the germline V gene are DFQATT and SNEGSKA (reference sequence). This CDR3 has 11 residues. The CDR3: CACNAGYEQYF. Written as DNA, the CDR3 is TGCGCTTGCAACGCAGGCTACGAGCAGTACTTC.